Following are 4 T cell receptor beta chains from one sample sequenced in a study of cytomegalovirus exposure and HLA in healthy donors. The PCR was carried out with 60 Vbeta primers and 13 Jbeta primers. Data came from immunoSEQ multiplex PCR; TCRdb stores just in-frame clones and leaves some out. The repertoire has around 150,000 clones, around 73% of them found once; the top ten carry about 15%. Material for sequencing was PBMCs. These receptors came from a human donor in good health.

This chain joins TRBV5-6 and TRBJ1-2; 8 nucleotides agree with TRBD1. Germline trimming cut 0 bases from V and 5 bases from J; bases unmatched to any gene: 3. This CDR3 region has 14 residues. Germline CDR1 SGHDT, CDR2 YYEEEE. The CDR3 protein is CASSLDRTGYGYTF. CDR3 nucleotide sequence: TGTGCCAGCAGCTTGGATCGGACAGGGTATGGCTACACCTTC. Based on the CDR3 plus reference TRBV5-6 and TRBJ1-2, the full variable domain is DAGVTQSPTHLIKTRGQQVTLRCSPKSGHDTVSWYQQALGQGPQFIFQYYEEEERQRGNFPDRFSGHQFPNYSSELNVNALLLGDSALYLCASSLDRTGYGYTFGSGTRLTVV.

The gene calls are TRBV15 and TRBJ1-5, with TRBD1 as a possible D gene (6 bases). Trimming stripped 0 bases from V and 6 bases from J, with 12 bases between. CDR3 length: 15 residues. Germline-derived CDR1 and CDR2 are LNHNV and YYDKDF (reference sequence). This CDR3 reads CATSREGGASQPQHF. For the CDR3, the DNA is TGTGCCACCAGCAGAGAGGGGGGGGCTAGTCAGCCCCAGCATTTT.

The V gene is TRBV2, the J gene TRBJ2-7, with D perhaps matching TRBD1 (5 bases). From germline, CDR1 is SNHLY and CDR2 FYNNEI. This CDR3 is built from 15 residues. The V end lost 1 base, the J end lost 6 bases, and 16 bases lay between the germline ends. The CDR3 region has the DNA TGTGCCAGCAGTGAAGAGGGCGGTGGTAGGGGCGAGCAGTACTTC. It translates to CASSEEGGGRGEQYF.

This clone was counted between two and nine times. The chain joins TRBV11-2 to TRBJ2-3; 8 nucleotides line up with TRBD2. This CDR3 is 15 amino acids long. Losses at the gene ends were 1 base for V and 5 bases for J; bases not matched to a gene: 5. Germline CDR1 SGHAT, CDR2 FQNNGV. The CDR3 DNA sequence: TGTGCCAGCAGCTTAGCCCGGGGGGGGAAAGATACGCAGTATTTT. As protein: CASSLARGGKDTQYF.